The clone carrying this TCR beta chain appeared many times. The antigen is unknown. Sequencing ends 3 residues short of the CDR3 end; the germline J gene provides the rest. The CDR3 covers 19 residues. Germline V gene lookup returns CDR1 LNHDA and CDR2 SQIVND (reference sequence). Losses at the gene ends were 1 base for V and 0 bases for J; bases not matched to a gene: 5. The sample comes from a study of T cell clonality in common variable immunodeficiency. Study-wide points: Fewer deletions and N-nucleotide insertions were reportedly seen in common variable immunodeficiency TCR beta sequences. Shared TCRbeta clones were fewer between CVID subjects than controls.

Sequencing input was equivalent genomic DNA from CVID and controls. This table comes from immunoSEQ multiplex PCR, and its TCRdb copy is limited to in-frame clones, with some not included. The sample shows approximately 44,000 clones, none of them appearing just once. The material sequenced was peripheral blood mononuclear cells. This TCR came from a person aged 18 to 75 in good health. The V call is TRBV19, the J call TRBJ2-4; 14 bases are a match to TRBD2. CDR3: CASSIGGLAGGLAKNIQYF. CDR3 DNA, as far as it was read: TGTGCCAGTAGTATAGGTGGACTAGCGGGGGGACTAGCCAAAAACATT. The full variable domain, with the rest looked up from reference TRBV19 and TRBJ2-4, is DGGITQSPKYLFRKEGQNVTLSCEQNLNHDAMYWYRQDPGQGLRLIYYSQIVNDFQKGDIAEGYSVSREKKESFPLTVTSAQKNPTAFYLCASSIGGLAGGLAKNIQYFGAGTRLSVL.